Sequencing of this T cell receptor beta chain was carried out in a study of cytomegalovirus exposure and HLA in healthy donors. The overall study: Of roughly 400 genotyped donors, roughly 81% grouped in the Caucasian-associated ancestry cluster.

The CDR3 has 17 residues. The J segment lost 1 base and the V segment lost 3 bases, leaving 11 bases of the junction unmatched. The V gene's germline CDR1 is MDHEN and CDR2 SYDVKM. Vbeta (60) and Jbeta (13) primers were used in the PCR. The data were produced by immunoSEQ multiplex PCR, yet TCRdb's version contains in-frame clones alone and is incomplete. The sample lists under 150,000 clones, 80% to 85% seen once, with just over 8% in the top ten. This clonotype was obtained from a woman aged 45 to 65 in good health and CMV-seropositive. The gene calls are TRBV28 and TRBJ1-1; TRBD1 aligns across 7 bases. Sequencing was performed on PBMCs. The CDR3 nucleotides are TGTGCCAGCAGTTTTATGACAGGGAGTGAGGCGAACACTGAAGCTTTCTTT. It codes for CASSFMTGSEANTEAFF.